These T cell receptor beta chains were read from a single sample in a study of shared clonotypes between healthy human individuals. The table came from immunoSEQ multiplex PCR; TCRdb's copy has only in-frame clones and leaves some out. Of roughly 2 million clones listed, approximately 95% are singletons. The sequencing sample was made of naive CD4+ T cells sorted from blood. These receptors originate from a young man in good health. The CDR3 runs from the conserved cysteine through the conserved F or W. A D gene is named only where the DNA matches it firmly. Expanded clones are given a class, and other clones once, few, many or no size at all.

V gene	clone size	CDR3 length	D gene	J gene	CDR3 DNA	CDR3 protein
TRBV6-1	NA	15	TRBD1	TRBJ2-3	TGTGCCAGCAGGAGAGGACAGGGAGGAGCAGATACGCAGTATTTT	CASRRGQGGADTQYF
TRBV10-3	NA	19	TRBD1	TRBJ1-5	TGTGCCATCAGTGAGTCGGGGGGCGACAGGGGATTTGGTAATCAGCCCCAGCATTTT	CAISESGGDRGFGNQPQHF
TRBV7-2	NA	11	NA	TRBJ2-7	TGTGCCAGCAGCTTAGGCAACGAGCAGTACTTC	CASSLGNEQYF
TRBV18	NA	14	TRBD1	TRBJ2-1	TGTGCCAGCTCACCACCGGGACAGGGCAATGAGCAGTTCTTC	CASSPPGQGNEQFF
TRBV19	NA	14	TRBD1	TRBJ1-5	TGTGCCAGTAGTATCAACCAGGGGGGACAGCCCCAGCATTTT	CASSINQGGQPQHF
TRBV6-1	once	16	TRBD1	TRBJ2-1	TGTGCCAGCAGTGGATCCCGGGACAGGGGGCTTAATGAGCAGTTCTTC	CASSGSRDRGLNEQFF
TRBV2	NA	15	TRBD1	TRBJ1-2	TGTGCCAGCAGTGAACAGACAGGGGCTAACTATGGCTACACCTTC	CASSEQTGANYGYTF
TRBV20-1	NA	10	NA	TRBJ2-1	TGCAGTGCTAGACTAAATGAGCAGTTCTTC	CSARLNEQFF
TRBV11-3	NA	16	NA	TRBJ2-2	TGTGCCAGCAGCTTAGTCGGATCTTCGGGCACCGGGGAGCTGTTTTTT	CASSLVGSSGTGELFF
TRBV7-2	NA	16	TRBD1	TRBJ1-2	TGTGCCAGCAGCCCCTTAGGACAGGGAGGGTCCTATGGCTACACCTTC	CASSPLGQGGSYGYTF
TRBV4-2	NA	16	TRBD2	TRBJ2-1	TGTGCCAGCAGCCAATCGTCACTAGCGGGGGGGTTTGAGCAGTTCTTC	CASSQSSLAGGFEQFF
TRBV9	NA	16	NA	TRBJ2-2	TGTGCCAGCAGCCATACTATGGACATCTACACCGGGGAGCTGTTTTTT	CASSHTMDIYTGELFF
TRBV9	NA	16	TRBD1	TRBJ2-2	TGTGCCAGCAGCGTAGGACAGGGGGCGATTACAGGGGAGCTGTTTTTT	CASSVGQGAITGELFF
TRBV28	NA	15	NA	TRBJ2-7	TGTGCCAGCAGATCCCGTGGGGACATCTCCTACGAGCAGTACTTC	CASRSRGDISYEQYF
TRBV20-1	NA	11	NA	TRBJ2-1	TGCAGTGCCGGGTGGGGCGATGAGCAGTTCTTC	CSAGWGDEQFF
TRBV5-1	NA	14	NA	TRBJ2-2	TGCGCCAGCAGCTTGGCCGGGGGGCCCGGGGAGCTGTTTTTT	CASSLAGGPGELFF
TRBV5-3	NA	14	TRBD1	TRBJ2-7	TGTGCCAGAAGCCATCTTACCGGGACAGACGAGCAGTACTTC	CARSHLTGTDEQYF
TRBV11-2	NA	13	NA	TRBJ1-1	TGTGCCAGCAGCTTAGATATGGGGATTGAAGCTTTCTTT	CASSLDMGIEAFF
TRBV19	NA	14	TRBD2	TRBJ2-7	TGTGCCAGTAGCAGGACTAGCGGAACCTACGAGCAGTACTTC	CASSRTSGTYEQYF
TRBV6-1	NA	13	NA	TRBJ1-2	TGTGCCAGCAGTGGAGGGCGCGGCTATGGCTACACCTTC	CASSGGRGYGYTF
TRBV9	NA	16	NA	TRBJ1-1	TGTGCCAGCAGCCCCCGCAGGGAAGGGGTGAACACTGAAGCTTTCTTT	CASSPRREGVNTEAFF
TRBV4-3	many	16	TRBD1	TRBJ2-1	TGCGCCAGCAGCCAAGAAACCGGGACAGGGGGAAATGAGCAGTTCTTC	CASSQETGTGGNEQFF
TRBV6-5	NA	13	NA	TRBJ2-1	TGTGCCAGCAGTCGCGGGACAGCCAATGAGCAGTTCTTC	CASSRGTANEQFF
TRBV19	NA	15	TRBD2	TRBJ2-7	TGTGCCAGTAGTATATCACTAGCGGGTTTCTACGAGCAGTACTTC	CASSISLAGFYEQYF
TRBV5-1	NA	17	TRBD2	TRBJ2-7	TGCGCCAGCAGCTTGGCGTTAGCGGGAGGGCGAGGCAACGAGCAGTACTTC	CASSLALAGGRGNEQYF
TRBV6-1	NA	13	NA	TRBJ2-7	TGTGCCAGCAGTCGTTCGGGGGTCAACGAGCAGTACTTC	CASSRSGVNEQYF
TRBV4-1	NA	12	TRBD2	TRBJ2-1	TGCGCCAGCAGCCACCCAGCGGGGGGGCAGTTCTTC	CASSHPAGGQFF
TRBV7-9	NA	17	NA	TRBJ1-6	TGTGCCAGCACCCAACGGGTCGGCGACAGGACGAATTCACCCCTCCACTTT	CASTQRVGDRTNSPLHF
TRBV7-6	NA	14	NA	TRBJ2-5	TGTGCCAGCGGTAATCCGGATATCCAAGAGACCCAGTACTTC	CASGNPDIQETQYF
TRBV11-2	NA	15	TRBD1	TRBJ2-1	TGTGCCAGCAGCCCCGGGACAGGAGGCTACAATGAGCAGTTCTTC	CASSPGTGGYNEQFF
TRBV2	once	16	TRBD2	TRBJ2-3	TGTGCCAGCAGTGGGAATAGCGGGGGGAGCACAGATACGCAGTATTTT	CASSGNSGGSTDTQYF
TRBV7-2	once	16	TRBD2	TRBJ2-3	TGTGCCAGCAGCTCCCACCCGGGACTAGTGGCAGATACGCAGTATTTT	CASSSHPGLVADTQYF
TRBV5-1	NA	17	NA	TRBJ1-6	TGCGCCAGCATGGATACGGGTGGCAGCTCCTATAATTCACCCCTCCACTTT	CASMDTGGSSYNSPLHF
TRBV2	NA	14	NA	TRBJ1-5	TGTGCCAGCAGTGAACGGCGTCCAGGGGCGTCCCAGCATTTT	CASSERRPGASQHF
TRBV10-3	NA	15	NA	TRBJ1-1	TGTGCCATCAGGCCACAGGGTACCCCGAACACTGAAGCTTTCTTT	CAIRPQGTPNTEAFF
TRBV4-3	NA	14	NA	TRBJ2-5	TGCGCCAGCAGCCCCGGGGCGTACCAAGAGACCCAGTACTTC	CASSPGAYQETQYF
TRBV5-1	NA	15	NA	TRBJ1-2	TGCGCCAGCAGCTTGGCCGAGACAGGAAACTATGGCTACACCTTC	CASSLAETGNYGYTF
TRBV11-2	once	15	NA	TRBJ1-1	TGTGCCAGCAGCCCATTCCAAGGGGCGAACACTGAAGCTTTCTTT	CASSPFQGANTEAFF
TRBV5-4	NA	16	TRBD2	TRBJ2-5	TGTGCCAGCAGCGGATATAGCGGGGACCTCCAAGAGACCCAGTACTTC	CASSGYSGDLQETQYF
TRBV28	NA	15	NA	TRBJ1-1	TGTGCCAGCAAAGCCTCAGGGGCAGTGAACACTGAAGCTTTCTTT	CASKASGAVNTEAFF
TRBV2	NA	12	NA	TRBJ2-7	TGTGCCAGCAGTGACAGAACCTACGAGCAGTACTTC	CASSDRTYEQYF
TRBV15	NA	14	TRBD2	TRBJ2-5	TGTGCCACCAACCGGGGGGACGGAGAAGAGACCCAGTACTTC	CATNRGDGEETQYF
TRBV19	NA	13	NA	TRBJ1-1	TGTGCCAGTAGTCAGGGGATGAACACTGAAGCTTTCTTT	CASSQGMNTEAFF
TRBV7-8	NA	16	NA	TRBJ2-3	TGTGCCAGCAGCTTCTTTGGGAGTATACCCACAGATACGCAGTATTTT	CASSFFGSIPTDTQYF
TRBV30	NA	14	NA	TRBJ1-3	TGTGCCGGTCAGGGTAAGGGGCCCGGAAACACCATATATTTT	CAGQGKGPGNTIYF
TRBV11-2	NA	13	NA	TRBJ2-7	TGTGCCAGCAGAGTTAGCGGAGCCTACGAGCAGTACTTC	CASRVSGAYEQYF
TRBV7-9	NA	16	TRBD1	TRBJ2-7	TGTGCCAGCAGCCGGATAGGGACAGGGATAGCGAACGAGCAGTACTTC	CASSRIGTGIANEQYF
TRBV18	NA	13	TRBD2	TRBJ2-7	TGTGCCAGCTCACCAGGACTAGCCTATGAGCAGTACTTC	CASSPGLAYEQYF
TRBV2	NA	13	TRBD2	TRBJ2-3	TGTGCCAGCAGCCTCGGGGGGATCGACACGCAGTATTTT	CASSLGGIDTQYF
TRBV5-1	NA	14	TRBD2	TRBJ2-1	TGCGCCAGCAGCTTGCGCGGGAGGGCAAATGAGCAGTTCTTC	CASSLRGRANEQFF
TRBV9	NA	15	TRBD1	TRBJ2-5	TGTGCCAGCAGCGTAGCTGGACAGGGTCGGGAGACCCAGTACTTC	CASSVAGQGRETQYF
TRBV6-5	few	14	TRBD1	TRBJ1-6	TGTGCCAGCAGCCGGGGACAGGGGAATTCACCCCTCCACTTT	CASSRGQGNSPLHF
TRBV2	NA	14	NA	TRBJ2-5	TGTGCCAGCAGTGAGCAGGGTCTACAAGAGACCCAGTACTTC	CASSEQGLQETQYF
TRBV4-2	NA	14	NA	TRBJ1-2	TGTGCCAGCAGCCAGCCGGGATCTAGATATGGCTACACCTTC	CASSQPGSRYGYTF
TRBV9	NA	15	TRBD2	TRBJ2-2	TGTGCCAGCAGCGAGGGACTAGGAAACACCGGGGAGCTGTTTTTT	CASSEGLGNTGELFF
TRBV18	NA	14	NA	TRBJ1-3	TGTGCCAGCTCACCGGACAGTCCTGGAAACACCATATATTTT	CASSPDSPGNTIYF
TRBV18	NA	13	NA	TRBJ1-2	TGTGCCAGCTCCGGTTACGGAACTTATGGCTACACCTTC	CASSGYGTYGYTF